This T cell receptor beta chain was retrieved from a study of blood T cell repertoires in COVID-19. Libraries were prepared by immunoSEQ multiplex PCR; TCRdb keeps only in-frame clonotypes and omits some of them. The sample shows under 200,000 clones, 70% to 90% of them seen only once. CDR1 is LGHDT, CDR2 YNNKEL, per germline (reference sequence). V dropped 2 bases and J dropped 4 bases, with 12 bases sitting between them. The CDR3 loop spans 14 amino acids. The chain recombines TRBV3-1 (or the pseudogene TRBV3-2) with TRBJ2-7, with a tentative D call TRBD1 (5 bases). The sequence derives from a woman younger than 35 who had recovered from COVID-19. Sequencing was performed on PBMCs or T cells enriched from blood (not recorded which). The CDR3 region is CASSQTDKTYEQYF. CDR3 coding DNA: TGTGCCAGCAGCCAAACGGACAAGACTTACGAGCAGTACTTC.